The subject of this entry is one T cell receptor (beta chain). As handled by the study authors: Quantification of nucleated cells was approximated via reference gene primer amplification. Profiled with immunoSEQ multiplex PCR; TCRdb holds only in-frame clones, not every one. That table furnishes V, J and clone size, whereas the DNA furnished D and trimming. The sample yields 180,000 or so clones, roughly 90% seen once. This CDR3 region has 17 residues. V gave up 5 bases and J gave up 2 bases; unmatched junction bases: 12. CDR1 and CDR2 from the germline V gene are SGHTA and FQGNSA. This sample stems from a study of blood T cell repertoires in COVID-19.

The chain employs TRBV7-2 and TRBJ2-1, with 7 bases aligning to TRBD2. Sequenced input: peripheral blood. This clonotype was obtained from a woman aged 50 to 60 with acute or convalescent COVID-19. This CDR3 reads CASSAYIGTKPYNEQFF. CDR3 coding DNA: TGTGCCAGCAGCGCCTACATCGGGACTAAACCCTACAATGAGCAGTTCTTC.